The T cell receptor (beta chain) described here comes from a study of response to subunit inactivated influenza vaccine. This clonotype was observed once. Its cognate antigen is unknown. The CDR3 consists of 14 residues. The trim removed 1 base at V and 4 bases at J, leaving 1 base unmatched. The germline V gene has CDR1 SGHVS and CDR2 FNYEAQ. Study outcomes and limitations: The authors suggested that every seasonal influenza vaccination recruits few new T cells.

A single record per CDR3 protein comes from TCRdb applying MiXCR to the RT-PCR reads. The sample contains about 780,000 distinct CDR3 sequences, less than 20% of which appear only once. This TCR was recovered from a man aged 50 to 59 who received an inactivated influenza vaccine. The chain joins TRBV7-6 to TRBJ2-5, with 9 nucleotides matching TRBD2. Sequencing used PBMCs from blood, obtained around 5 days after vaccination. The CDR3 DNA follows: TGTGCCAGCAGCTTAGTACTAGCGGGAGAGACCCAGTACTTC. Protein: CASSLVLAGETQYF.